Shown below are 3 T cell receptor beta chains from a single sample sequenced in a study of molecular identifiers for immune sequencing clone quantification. In TCRdb, the PCR reads were re-called with MiXCR into one record per CDR3 protein. The sample has 490,000 or so distinct CDR3 sequences; roughly 26% are singletons. Source material: naive CD8+ T cells from blood, with Jurkat cell RNA spiked in. This sample's subset: FACS-sorted CD8+CD4-CCR7+CD45RA+ naive T cells. Receptor source: a human donor in good health. Some libraries in this study had Jurkat cell RNA spiked in.

The chain is built from TRBV11-2 and TRBJ2-1, with 7 bases that match TRBD1. This CDR3 contains 17 residues. CDR1 and CDR2 (germline): SGHAT, FQNNGV. J lost 2 bases, V lost 1 base, and 8 bases had no gene match. CDR3 region: CASSLANWDSPYNEQFF. CDR3 DNA: TGTGCCAGCAGCTTAGCGAACTGGGACAGCCCCTACAATGAGCAGTTCTTC.

The genes are TRBV12-3 or TRBV12-4 and TRBJ1-1; 7 bases map to TRBD1. CDR3 length: 13 residues. Germline trimming cut 8 bases from V and 7 bases from J; bases unmatched to any gene: 10. The CDR3 DNA reads as TGTGCCAGCGGCCTCCTGGGACAGAATGAAGCTTTCTTT. Translation: CASGLLGQNEAFF.

A few counts support this clonotype. The chain joins TRBV4-1 to TRBJ2-3, with unresolved D. Between the trimmed V and J ends, which lost 0 bases and 3 bases, there was a span of 7 bases. CDR1 is MGHRA and CDR2 is YSYEKL in the germline V gene. The CDR3 spans 14 residues. Here the CDR3 DNA reads TGCGCCAGCAGCCAAGATCTAGGTACAGATACGCAGTATTTT. As protein: CASSQDLGTDTQYF.